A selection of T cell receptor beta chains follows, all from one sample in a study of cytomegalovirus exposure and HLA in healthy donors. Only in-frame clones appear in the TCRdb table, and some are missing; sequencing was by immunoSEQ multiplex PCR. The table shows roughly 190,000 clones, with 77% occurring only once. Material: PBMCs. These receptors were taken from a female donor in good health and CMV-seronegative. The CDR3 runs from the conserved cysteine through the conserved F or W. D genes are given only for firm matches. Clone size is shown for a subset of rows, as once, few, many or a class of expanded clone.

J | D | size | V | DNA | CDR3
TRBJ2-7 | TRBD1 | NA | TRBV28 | TGTGCCAGCAGTTTAATAGCAGGGGGCAGTTACGAGCAGTACTTC | CASSLIAGGSYEQYF
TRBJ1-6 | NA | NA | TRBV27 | TGTGCCAGCAGACGTACTAGCTCCTATAATTCACCCCTCCACTTT | CASRRTSSYNSPLHF
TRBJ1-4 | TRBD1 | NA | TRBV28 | TGTGCCAGCAGTTTATTGACAGGGGGTCAAGGGACTAATGAAAAACTGTTTTTT | CASSLLTGGQGTNEKLFF
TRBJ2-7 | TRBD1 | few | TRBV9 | TGTGCCAGCAGCGCGGGGGGACAGGGGACCTACGAGCAGTACTTC | CASSAGGQGTYEQYF
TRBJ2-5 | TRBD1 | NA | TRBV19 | TGTGCCAGTAGTCCCGGGACAGGGTTAGGAGAGACCCAGTACTTC | CASSPGTGLGETQYF
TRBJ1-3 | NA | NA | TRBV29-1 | TGCAGCGTTGGCAAGTCAGGTTCGACTGGAAACACCATATATTTT | CSVGKSGSTGNTIYF
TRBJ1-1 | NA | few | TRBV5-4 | TGTGCCAGCAGACTACCGGGACACGTCAACACTGAAGCTTTCTTT | CASRLPGHVNTEAFF
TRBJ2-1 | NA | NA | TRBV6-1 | TGTGCCAGCAGTGAAAGTCAGTACGCCTACAATGAGCAGTTCTTC | CASSESQYAYNEQFF
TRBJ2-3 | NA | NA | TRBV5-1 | TGCGCCAGCAGCTTTTCCGGGAGAGGGAACACAGATACGCAGTATTTT | CASSFSGRGNTDTQYF
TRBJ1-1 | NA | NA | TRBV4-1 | TGCGCCAGCAGCGAGTTCCACAGGAACACTGAAGCTTTCTTT | CASSEFHRNTEAFF
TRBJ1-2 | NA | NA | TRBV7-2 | TGTGCCAGCAGCCCAGGGTCGGGCTATGATGGCTACACCTTC | CASSPGSGYDGYTF
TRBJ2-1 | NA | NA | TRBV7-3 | TGTGCCAGCAGCTTAGTAGCGAACACCTACAATGAGCAGTTCTTC | CASSLVANTYNEQFF
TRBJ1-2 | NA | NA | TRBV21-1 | TGTGCCAGCACCTTGGGACAGGGGGCTACTAACTATGGCTACACCTTC | CASTLGQGATNYGYTF
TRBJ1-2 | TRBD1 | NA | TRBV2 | TGTGCCAGCAGGGACCGGGGACAGCGAGGAGGCTACACCTTC | CASRDRGQRGGYTF
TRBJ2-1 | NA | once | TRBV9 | TGTGCCAGCAGCGTAGCGGGACTTGGAGACAATGAGCAGTTCTTC | CASSVAGLGDNEQFF
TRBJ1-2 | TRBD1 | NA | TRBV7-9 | TGTGCCAGCAGCTCGGAGGGACAGGCTGATGGCTACACCTTC | CASSSEGQADGYTF
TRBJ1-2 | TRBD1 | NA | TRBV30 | TGTGCCTGGAGCGGGACAGGGGTAGGTGGCTACACCTTC | CAWSGTGVGGYTF
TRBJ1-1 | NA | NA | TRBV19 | TGTGCCAGTAGTCCGAGGTTTACTGGCACTGAAGCTTTCTTT | CASSPRFTGTEAFF
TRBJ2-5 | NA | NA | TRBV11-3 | TGTGCCAGCAGCCCTCGGGACTCCACAGAGACCCAGTACTTC | CASSPRDSTETQYF
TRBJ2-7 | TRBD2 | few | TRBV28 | TGTGCCAGCAGTTCCGGACTAGCTAACGAGCAGTACTTC | CASSSGLANEQYF
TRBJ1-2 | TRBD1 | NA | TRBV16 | TGTGCCAGCAGCCAACAAGGACAGGGGAGCTATGGCTACACCTTC | CASSQQGQGSYGYTF
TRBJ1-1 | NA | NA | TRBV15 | TGTGCCACCAGCAGAGATTCCCAATCCACTGAAGCTTTCTTT | CATSRDSQSTEAFF
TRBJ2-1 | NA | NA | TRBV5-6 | TGTGCCAGCAGCTTGGTAGGGGGGGTCGAGCAGTTCTTC | CASSLVGGVEQFF
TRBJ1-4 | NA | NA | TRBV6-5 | TGTGCCAGCAGTTGGAGGACTAATGAAAAACTGTTTTTT | CASSWRTNEKLFF
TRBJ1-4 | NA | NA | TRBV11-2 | TGTGCCAGCAGCTCCCTCTGGGGGGTCGGCGAAAAACTGTTTTTT | CASSSLWGVGEKLFF
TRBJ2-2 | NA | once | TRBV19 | TGTGCCAGTAGGCCGGGACAAGGATACACCGGGGAGCTGTTTTTT | CASRPGQGYTGELFF
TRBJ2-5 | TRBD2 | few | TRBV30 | TGTGCCTGGAGTTCTGGGACTAGCGGGAGTCGAGAGACCCAGTACTTC | CAWSSGTSGSRETQYF
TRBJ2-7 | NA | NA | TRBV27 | TGTGCCAGCAGTTTAGCGGGCACCAAGTACGAGCAGTACTTC | CASSLAGTKYEQYF
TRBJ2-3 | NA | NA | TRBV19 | TGTGCCAGTAGTCCCCCGACAGATACGCAGTATTTT | CASSPPTDTQYF
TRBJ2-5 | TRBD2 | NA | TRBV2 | TGTGCCAGCAGGGTGACTAGCGGACAAGAGACCCAGTACTTC | CASRVTSGQETQYF
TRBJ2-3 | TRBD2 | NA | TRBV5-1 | TGCGCCAGCAGCGGGACTAGGCGGCTAGATACGCAGTATTTT | CASSGTRRLDTQYF
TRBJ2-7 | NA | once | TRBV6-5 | TGTGCCAGCAGTTACTCTACAGGGTTTGAGCAGTACTTC | CASSYSTGFEQYF
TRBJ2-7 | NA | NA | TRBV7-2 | TGTGCCAGCAGCTTATACAGGGTTAATTCCGAGCAGTACTTC | CASSLYRVNSEQYF
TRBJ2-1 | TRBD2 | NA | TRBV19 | TGTGCCAGTAGACTAGCGGGGAGCTCCTACAATGAGCAGTTCTTC | CASRLAGSSYNEQFF
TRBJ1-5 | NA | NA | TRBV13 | TGTGCCAGCACCGCAGGGAGGGTCAATCAGCCCCAGCATTTT | CASTAGRVNQPQHF
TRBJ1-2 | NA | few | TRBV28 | TGTGCCAGCACGTCTAACTATGGCTACACCTTC | CASTSNYGYTF
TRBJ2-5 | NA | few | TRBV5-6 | NA | CASSFGAGTGETQYF
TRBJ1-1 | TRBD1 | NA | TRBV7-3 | TGTGCCAGCAGCTCAAGGACAGGGAGGAGGGACACTGAAGCTTTCTTT | CASSSRTGRRDTEAFF
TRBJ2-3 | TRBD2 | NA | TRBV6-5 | TGTGCCAGCAGTTCGGGTACTAGCGGGGGGCCAGATACGCAGTATTTT | CASSSGTSGGPDTQYF
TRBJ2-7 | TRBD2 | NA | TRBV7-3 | TGTGCCAGCAGCCGGGGACTAGCGGGACCCTACGAGCAGTACTTC | CASSRGLAGPYEQYF
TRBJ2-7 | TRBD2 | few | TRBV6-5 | TGTGCCAGCAGACCCGGACTAGCCTCCTACGAGCAGTACTTC | CASRPGLASYEQYF
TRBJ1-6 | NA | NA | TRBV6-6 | TGTGCCAGCAGCCTAGGGCTCGGGGAGATTAATTCACCCCTCCACTTT | CASSLGLGEINSPLHF
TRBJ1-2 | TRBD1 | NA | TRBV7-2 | TGTGCCAGCAGCCCTCGGACAGGGGGTCAAATATACTATGGCTACACCTTC | CASSPRTGGQIYYGYTF
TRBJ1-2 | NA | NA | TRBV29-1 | TGCAGCGTTGAAGTAACAGGGTTGTGGGGCTACACCTTC | CSVEVTGLWGYTF
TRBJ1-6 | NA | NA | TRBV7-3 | TGTGCCAGCAGCTCAAGCGGGGGTACGTCACCCCTCCACTTT | CASSSSGGTSPLHF
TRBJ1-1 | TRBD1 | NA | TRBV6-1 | TGTGCCAGCAGTGAAGAGGACAGGGGACGACTCTGGGACACTGAAGCTTTCTTT | CASSEEDRGRLWDTEAFF
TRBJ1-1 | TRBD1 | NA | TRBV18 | TGTGCCAGCTCCCTTAGGACAGGGGACACTGAAGCTTTCTTT | CASSLRTGDTEAFF
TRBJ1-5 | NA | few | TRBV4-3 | TGCGCCAGCAGCCAAGATTGGGGGGGACTGCAGCCCCAGCATTTT | CASSQDWGGLQPQHF
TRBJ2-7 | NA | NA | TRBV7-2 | TGTGCCAGCAGCTCCCGGGACTCCCTTCGCGACGAGCAGTACTTC | CASSSRDSLRDEQYF
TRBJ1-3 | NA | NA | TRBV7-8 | TGTGCCAGCAGCTTAGGAGTCTCTGGAAACACCATATATTTT | CASSLGVSGNTIYF
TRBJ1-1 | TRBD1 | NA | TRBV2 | TGTGCCAGCAGTGGACAGGGGGGCACTGAAGCTTTCTTT | CASSGQGGTEAFF
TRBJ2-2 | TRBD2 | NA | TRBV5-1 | TGCGCCAGCAGCGCCTTAGCGGGAGGGCCGAACACCGGGGAGCTGTTTTTT | CASSALAGGPNTGELFF